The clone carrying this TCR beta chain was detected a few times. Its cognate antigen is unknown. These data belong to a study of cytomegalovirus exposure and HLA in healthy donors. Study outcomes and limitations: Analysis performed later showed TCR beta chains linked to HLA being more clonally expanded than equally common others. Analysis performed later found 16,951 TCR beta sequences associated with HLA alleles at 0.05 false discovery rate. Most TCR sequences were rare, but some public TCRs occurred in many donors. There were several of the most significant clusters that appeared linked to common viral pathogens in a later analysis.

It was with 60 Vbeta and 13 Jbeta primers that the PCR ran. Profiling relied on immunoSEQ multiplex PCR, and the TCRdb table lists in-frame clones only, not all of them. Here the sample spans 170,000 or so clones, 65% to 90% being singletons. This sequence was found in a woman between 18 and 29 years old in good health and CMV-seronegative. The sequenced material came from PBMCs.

CDR3 loop: CASTRDRATNEKLFF. The DNA for the CDR3 is TGTGCCAGCACCAGAGACAGAGCAACTAATGAAAAACTGTTTTTT. The rearrangement uses TRBV11-3 and TRBJ1-4, with a weak D call TRBD1 (5 bases). Germline V gives CDR1 SGHNT, CDR2 YENEEA. The V and J ends lost 7 bases and 0 bases respectively, with 12 bases between them. The CDR3 totals 15 residues.